The 8 T cell receptor beta chains in this list originate from one sample, sequenced in a study of T cells in Graves' hyperthyroidism and ophthalmopathy. RNA transcripts gave rise to amplified TCR beta CDR3 regions. The study used the HTBI primer set for a first-round RT-PCR of the TCR CDR3. TCRdb re-called the multiplex PCR reads through MiXCR, storing one row per CDR3 protein. This table holds fewer than 450,000 distinct CDR3 sequences, 11% to 15% found once. Input material: blood. All receptors come from a man aged 50-60 years with Graves' ophthalmopathy.

This clonotype was observed a handful of times. This sequence joins TRBV4-2 and TRBJ2-3, with D maybe TRBD2 (7 bases). The germline CDR1 and CDR2 sequences are LGHNA and YNFKEQ. The CDR3 extends over 15 amino acids. V lost 7 bases and J 0 bases, leaving 14 bases between the germline ends. The CDR3 nucleotides read TGTGCCAGCAACAGGGCGGGGGCTAGCACAGATACGCAGTATTTT. This translates into CASNRAGASTDTQYF.

J is TRBJ2-5 and V is TRBV27; D is ambiguous. V shed 4 bases and J shed 4 bases, with 10 bases lying between them. Germline-derived CDR1 and CDR2 are MNHEY and SMNVEV (reference sequence). This CDR3 region has 13 residues. CDR3 protein: CASSSWAGETQYF. In DNA form, the CDR3 reads TGTGCCAGCAGTTCATGGGCCGGAGAGACCCAGTACTTC.

This clonotype was detected ten times or more. The J gene is TRBJ2-1, the V gene TRBV20-1; the D is unclear. Trimming cost V 6 bases and J 4 bases, with 4 bases left between them. CDR3 size: 10 residues. The germline V gene encodes CDR1 DFQATT and CDR2 SNEGSKA (reference sequence). CDR3 nucleotides: TGCAGTGCCGCTTACAATGAGCAGTTCTTC. As protein: CSAAYNEQFF.

A single count supports this clonotype. A much larger clone lies one base from this, so it may be a read error. The chain is built from TRBV11-2 and TRBJ1-1, with D perhaps matching TRBD1 (5 bases). CDR1 SGHAT and CDR2 FQNNGV come from the germline V gene. The length of the CDR3 is 12 residues. CDR3 nucleotide sequence: TGTGCCGGCAGCCAGACAGATCGTGAAGCTTTCTTT. Its protein is CAGSQTDREAFF.

This clonotype was picked up many times. V and J are TRBV3-1 and TRBJ2-7; D might be TRBD2 (5 bases). The CDR3 runs to 13 residues. The V end was cut by 5 bases, the J end by 2 bases, with 10 bases between. CDR1 LGHDT and CDR2 YNNKEL come from the germline V gene (reference sequence). The CDR3 nucleotides read TGTGCCAGCAGCGCGGGTCATCCCTACGAGCAGTACTTC. Amino acid sequence: CASSAGHPYEQYF.

The chain combines TRBV27 with TRBJ2-2; the D gene is possibly TRBD1 (6 bases). Germline V CDR1 and CDR2: MNHEY, SMNVEV (reference sequence). V gave up 8 bases and J gave up 5 bases, with 24 bases separating them. The CDR3 is 17 residues long. Here the CDR3 reads CASGRLTGSKGTGELFF. In DNA, the CDR3 is TGTGCCAGCGGACGTCTAACAGGGAGCAAGGGGACCGGGGAGCTGTTTTTT.

The rearrangement links TRBV7-9 to TRBJ1-4; D ambiguous. The CDR3 extends over 14 amino acids. V was shortened by 5 bases and J by 8 bases, with 15 bases between the two germline ends. Per the germline V gene, CDR1 is SEHNR and CDR2 is FQNEAQ (reference sequence). The CDR3 is CASSKRELGEKLFF. The CDR3 DNA reads as TGTGCCAGCAGCAAACGGGAGTTGGGGGAAAAACTGTTTTTT.

This chain links TRBV2 with TRBJ2-1; TRBD1 is a possible D gene (6 bases). V was pared by 6 bases and J by 4 bases, with 10 bases between. Germline V gives CDR1 SNHLY, CDR2 FYNNEI. The CDR3 sequence is 13 residues long. The CDR3 sequence is CASRGDTYNEQFF. The CDR3 nucleotides are TGTGCCAGCAGAGGGGACACTTACAATGAGCAGTTCTTC.